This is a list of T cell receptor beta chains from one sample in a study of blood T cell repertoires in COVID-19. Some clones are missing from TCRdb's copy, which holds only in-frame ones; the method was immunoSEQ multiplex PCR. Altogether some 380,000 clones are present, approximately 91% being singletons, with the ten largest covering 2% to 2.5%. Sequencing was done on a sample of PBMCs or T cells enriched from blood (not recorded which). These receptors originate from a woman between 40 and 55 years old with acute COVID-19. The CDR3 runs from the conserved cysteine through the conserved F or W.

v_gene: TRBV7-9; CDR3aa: CASSGGETQYF
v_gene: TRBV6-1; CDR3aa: CASSEEQSQPQHF
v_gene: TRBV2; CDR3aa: CASTWTGLHEQYF
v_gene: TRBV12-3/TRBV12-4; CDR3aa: CASSSSVKNIQYF
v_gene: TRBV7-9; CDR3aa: CASSFNRGGYTF
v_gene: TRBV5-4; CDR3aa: CASSLETGVSYGYTF
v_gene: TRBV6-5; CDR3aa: CASSRDRLDYGYTF
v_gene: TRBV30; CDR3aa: CAWSWQSSGNTIYF
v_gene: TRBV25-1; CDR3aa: CASSAHTSGNTEAFF
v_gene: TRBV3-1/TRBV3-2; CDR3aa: CASSQTGDTEAFF
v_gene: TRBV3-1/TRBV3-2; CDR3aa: CASSQQKTSTDTQYF
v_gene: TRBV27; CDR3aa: CASSPYRGSGYTF
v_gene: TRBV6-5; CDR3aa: CASSQLRGVQETQYF
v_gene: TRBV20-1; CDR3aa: CSASARAGGPRDTQYF
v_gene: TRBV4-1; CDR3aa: CASSHPGVRGHYEQYF
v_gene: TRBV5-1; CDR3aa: CASRASGGLSTDTQYF
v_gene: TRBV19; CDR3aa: CASSIGVGQPQHF
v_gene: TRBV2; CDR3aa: CASSTTGVLETQYF
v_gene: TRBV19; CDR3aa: CASSGGLAYGEQFF
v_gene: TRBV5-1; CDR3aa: CASSSSPDTEAFF
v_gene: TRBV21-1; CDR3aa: CASSKAGGPLREQYF
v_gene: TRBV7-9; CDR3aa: CASSQTGLGGRGYTF
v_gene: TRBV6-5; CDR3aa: CASSYGTSSYNEQFF
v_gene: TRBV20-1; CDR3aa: CSAGDRAEQYF
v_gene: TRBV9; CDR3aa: CASSVATGSGGSEQYF
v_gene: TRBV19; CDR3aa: CASSTQGAREKLFF
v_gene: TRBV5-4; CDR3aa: CASSLNLLAGGGGELFF
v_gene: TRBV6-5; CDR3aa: CASTQGVTFF
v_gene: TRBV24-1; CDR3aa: CATSDSGSYEQYF
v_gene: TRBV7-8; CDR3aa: CASSLSTGGHNEQFF
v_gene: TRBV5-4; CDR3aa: CASRAAGAPDTQYF
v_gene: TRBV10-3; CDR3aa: CAISLGFSNQPQHF